The T cell receptor beta chain under discussion was sequenced for a study of identical twins. Trimming took off 6 bases at V and 5 bases at J, with 17 bases between the two ends. The length of the CDR3 is 14 residues. The V gene's germline CDR1 is WNHNN and CDR2 SYGVQD (reference sequence). No donor was unhealthy or non-Caucasian. MiXCR, applied by TCRdb to the 5' RACE reads, yields one record per CDR3 protein. The table records some 190,000 distinct CDR3 sequences, less than 20% of them present only once. The same sample was also used in a study of T cells expressing NK-cell markers.

The specimen sequenced was CD8+ T cells sorted from blood. The J gene is TRBJ2-7, the V gene TRBV10-1; TRBD1 or TRBD2 may be the D gene (7 bases each). The source is a woman aged 18 to 35 in good health. Here the CDR3 DNA reads TGCGCCAGCAGCCCCGCGGCAGGGGGGGACGAGCAGTACTTC. This encodes CASSPAAGGDEQYF.